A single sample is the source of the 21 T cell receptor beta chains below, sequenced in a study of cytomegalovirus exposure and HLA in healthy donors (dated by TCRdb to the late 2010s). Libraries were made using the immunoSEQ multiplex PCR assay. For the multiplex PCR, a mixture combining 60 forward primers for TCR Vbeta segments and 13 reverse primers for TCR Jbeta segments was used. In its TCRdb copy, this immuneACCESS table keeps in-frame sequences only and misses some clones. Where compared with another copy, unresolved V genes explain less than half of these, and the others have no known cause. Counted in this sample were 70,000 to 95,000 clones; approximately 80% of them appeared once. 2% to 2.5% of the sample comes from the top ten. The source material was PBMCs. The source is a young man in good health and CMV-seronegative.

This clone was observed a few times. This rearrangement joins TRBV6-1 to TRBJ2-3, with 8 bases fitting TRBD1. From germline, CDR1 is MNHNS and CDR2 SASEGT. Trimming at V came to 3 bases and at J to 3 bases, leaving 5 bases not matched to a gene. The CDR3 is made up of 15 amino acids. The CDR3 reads CASSDAGGLTDTQYF. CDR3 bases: TGTGCCAGCAGTGACGCAGGGGGCTTGACAGATACGCAGTATTTT.

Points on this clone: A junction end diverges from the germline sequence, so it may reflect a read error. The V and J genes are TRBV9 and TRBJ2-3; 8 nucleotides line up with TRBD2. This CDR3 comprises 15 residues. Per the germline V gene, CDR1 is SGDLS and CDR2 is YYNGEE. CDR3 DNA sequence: TGTGCCAGCAGCGTACGCCGGGGGGGCACGGATACGCAGTATTTT. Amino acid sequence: CASSVRRGGTDTQYF.

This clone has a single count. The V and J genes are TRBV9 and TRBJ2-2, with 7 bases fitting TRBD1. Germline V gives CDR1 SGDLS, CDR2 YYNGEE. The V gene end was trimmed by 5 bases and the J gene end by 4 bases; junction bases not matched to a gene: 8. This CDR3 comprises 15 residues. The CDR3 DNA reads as TGTGCCAGCAGTACAGGGGCCACTATCACCGGGGAGCTGTTTTTT. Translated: CASSTGATITGELFF.

CDR3 loop: CASSSRGFYNEQFF. CDR3 in DNA: TGTGCCAGCAGCTCCCGGGGGTTTTACAATGAGCAGTTCTTC. The chain recombines TRBV6-5 with TRBJ2-1; TRBD2 is a possible D gene (6 bases). Deletions cut 6 bases from V and 4 bases from J, with 13 bases between. This CDR3 spans 14 amino acids. CDR1 is MNHEY, CDR2 SVGAGI, per germline.

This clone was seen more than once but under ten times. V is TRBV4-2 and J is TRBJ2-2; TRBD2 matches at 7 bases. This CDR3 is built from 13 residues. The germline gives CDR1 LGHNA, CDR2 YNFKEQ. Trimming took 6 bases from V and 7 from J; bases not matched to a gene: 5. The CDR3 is CASRVREDGELFF. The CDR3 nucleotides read TGTGCCAGCAGGGTTCGGGAGGACGGGGAGCTGTTTTTT.

The CDR3 loop is CASGLGKHFQGASYNEQFF. The CDR3 DNA follows: TGTGCTAGTGGTTTGGGCAAACACTTCCAGGGGGCCTCCTACAATGAGCAGTTCTTC. J is TRBJ2-1 and V is TRBV12-5, with 8 bases aligning to TRBD1. Unmatched junction bases numbered 11, after V lost 1 base and J lost 0 bases. This CDR3 is 19 amino acids long. The germline V gene has CDR1 LGHNT and CDR2 FRNRAP.

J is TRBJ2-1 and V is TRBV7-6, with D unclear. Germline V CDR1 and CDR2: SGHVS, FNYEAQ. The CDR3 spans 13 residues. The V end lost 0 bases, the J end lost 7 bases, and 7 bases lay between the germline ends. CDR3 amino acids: CASSLAPLNEQFF. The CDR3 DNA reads TGTGCCAGCAGCTTAGCCCCTCTAAATGAGCAGTTCTTC.

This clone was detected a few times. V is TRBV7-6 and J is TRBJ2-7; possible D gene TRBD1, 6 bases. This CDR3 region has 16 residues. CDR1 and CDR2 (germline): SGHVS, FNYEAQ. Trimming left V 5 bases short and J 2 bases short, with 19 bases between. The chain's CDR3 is CASSPTRTASPYEQYF. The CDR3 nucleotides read TGTGCCAGCAGCCCGACGAGGACAGCTAGTCCCTACGAGCAGTACTTC.

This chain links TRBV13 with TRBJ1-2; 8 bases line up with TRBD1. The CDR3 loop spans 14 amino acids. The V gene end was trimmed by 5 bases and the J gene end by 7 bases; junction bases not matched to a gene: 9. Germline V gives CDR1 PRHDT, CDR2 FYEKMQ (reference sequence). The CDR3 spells CASSRRGQDFGYTF. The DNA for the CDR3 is TGTGCCAGCAGCCGCCGGGGACAGGATTTTGGCTACACCTTC.

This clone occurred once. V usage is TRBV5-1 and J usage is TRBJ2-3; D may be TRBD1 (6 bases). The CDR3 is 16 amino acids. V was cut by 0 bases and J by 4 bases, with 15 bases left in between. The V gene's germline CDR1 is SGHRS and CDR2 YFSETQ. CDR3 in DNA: TGCGCCAGCAGCTTGGGACAACAGGGTCTCGCAGATACGCAGTATTTT. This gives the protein CASSLGQQGLADTQYF.

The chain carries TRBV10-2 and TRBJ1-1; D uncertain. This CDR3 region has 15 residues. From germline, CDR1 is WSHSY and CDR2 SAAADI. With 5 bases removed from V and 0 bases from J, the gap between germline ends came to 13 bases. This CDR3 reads CASSPRGGLNTEAFF. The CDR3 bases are TGCGCCAGCAGTCCCCGGGGAGGGTTGAACACTGAAGCTTTCTTT.

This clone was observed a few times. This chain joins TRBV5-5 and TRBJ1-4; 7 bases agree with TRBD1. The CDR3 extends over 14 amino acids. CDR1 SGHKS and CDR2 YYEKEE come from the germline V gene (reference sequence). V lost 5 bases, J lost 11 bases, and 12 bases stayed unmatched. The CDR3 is CASSSTFTGEKLFF. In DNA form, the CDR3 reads TGTGCCAGCAGTTCTACCTTCACAGGGGAGAAACTGTTTTTT.

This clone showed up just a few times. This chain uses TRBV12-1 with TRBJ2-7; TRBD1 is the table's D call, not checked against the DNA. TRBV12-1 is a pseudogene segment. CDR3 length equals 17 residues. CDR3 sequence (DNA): TGTGCCAGCAGCCCCCGGGACAGGGGGATCGTTTCCTACGAGCAGTACTTC. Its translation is CASSPRDRGIVSYEQYF.

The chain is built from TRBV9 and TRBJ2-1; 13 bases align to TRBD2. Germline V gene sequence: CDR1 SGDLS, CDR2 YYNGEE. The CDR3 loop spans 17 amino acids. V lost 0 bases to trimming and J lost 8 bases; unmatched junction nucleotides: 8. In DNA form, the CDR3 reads TGTGCCAGCAGCGTAGCCCTCACTAGCGGGGGGGCCGATGAGCAGTTCTTC. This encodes CASSVALTSGGADEQFF.

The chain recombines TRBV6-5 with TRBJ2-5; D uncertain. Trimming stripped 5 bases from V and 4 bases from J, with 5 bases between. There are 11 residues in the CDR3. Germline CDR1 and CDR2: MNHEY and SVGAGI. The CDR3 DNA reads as TGTGCCAGCAGTCCCGGAGAGACCCAGTACTTC. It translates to CASSPGETQYF.

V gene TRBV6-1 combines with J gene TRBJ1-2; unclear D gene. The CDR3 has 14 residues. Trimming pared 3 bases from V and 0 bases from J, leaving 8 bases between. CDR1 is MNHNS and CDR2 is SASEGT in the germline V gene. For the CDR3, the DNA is TGTGCCAGCAGTGAGCAGACTGCTAACTATGGCTACACCTTC. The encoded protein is CASSEQTANYGYTF.

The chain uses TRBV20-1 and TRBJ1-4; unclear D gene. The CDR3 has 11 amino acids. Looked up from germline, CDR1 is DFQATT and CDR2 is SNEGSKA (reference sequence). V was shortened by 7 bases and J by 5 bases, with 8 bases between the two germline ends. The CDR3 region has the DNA TGCAGTGGTACAGTCAATGAAAAACTGTTTTTT. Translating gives CSGTVNEKLFF.

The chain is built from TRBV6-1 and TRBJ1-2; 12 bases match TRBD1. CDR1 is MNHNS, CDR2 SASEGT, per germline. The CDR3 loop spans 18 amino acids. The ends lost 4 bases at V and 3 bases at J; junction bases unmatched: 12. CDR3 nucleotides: TGTGCCAGCAGTGCCCCCGGGACAGGGGGCAAGTGGGACTATGGCTACACCTTC. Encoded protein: CASSAPGTGGKWDYGYTF.

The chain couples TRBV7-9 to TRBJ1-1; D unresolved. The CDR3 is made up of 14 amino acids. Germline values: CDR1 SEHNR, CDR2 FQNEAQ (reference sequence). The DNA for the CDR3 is TGTGCTCTCCGAAGTGAGCTCTCTACGGGTGAAGCTTTCTTT. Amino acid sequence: CALRSELSTGEAFF.

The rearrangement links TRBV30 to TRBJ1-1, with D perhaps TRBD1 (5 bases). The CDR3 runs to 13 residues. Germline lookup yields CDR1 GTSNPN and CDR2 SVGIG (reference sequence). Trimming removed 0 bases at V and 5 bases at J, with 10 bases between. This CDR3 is CAWSVPGRTEAFF. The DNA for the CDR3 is TGTGCCTGGAGTGTGCCAGGGAGGACTGAAGCTTTCTTT.

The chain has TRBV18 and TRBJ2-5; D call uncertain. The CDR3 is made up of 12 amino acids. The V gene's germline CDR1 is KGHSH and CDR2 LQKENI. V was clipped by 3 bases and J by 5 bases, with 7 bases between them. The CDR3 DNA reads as TGTGCCAGCTCACCCGCCGGGGAGACCCAGTACTTC. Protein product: CASSPAGETQYF.